Listed here are 20 T cell receptor beta chains from one sample, sequenced in a study of cytomegalovirus exposure and HLA in healthy donors. This PCR relied on a set of 60 Vbeta primers and 13 Jbeta primers. The assay was immunoSEQ multiplex PCR, and TCRdb's table has in-frame clones only and misses some. There are 150,000 to 200,000 clones in the sample; 81% occur only once, and approximately 2% lies in the top ten. The sequencing sample was made of PBMCs. All receptors come from a man between 18 and 29 years old in good health and CMV-seronegative.

J is TRBJ2-5 and V is TRBV7-6, with 12 positions matching TRBD2. Germline-derived CDR1 and CDR2 are SGHVS and FNYEAQ. This CDR3 is built from 19 residues. V lost 1 base and J lost 4; bases outside the gene matches: 13. CDR3 nucleotide sequence: TGTGCCAGCAGCTTAGATTGGGCTAGCGGGGGGGCCGAAGGAGAGACCCAGTACTTC. The encoded protein is CASSLDWASGGAEGETQYF.

The rearrangement links TRBV2 to TRBJ1-1; D not certain. Germline CDR1 is SNHLY and CDR2 is FYNNEI. CDR3 length equals 20 residues. Trimming took 3 bases from V and 0 from J, leaving 26 bases between them. Here the CDR3 reads CASSDPRPSGISYMNTEAFF. CDR3 sequence (DNA): TGTGCCAGCAGTGATCCACGCCCCAGCGGAATAAGCTACATGAACACTGAAGCTTTCTTT.

Here the CDR3 DNA reads TGTGCTAGTGGTTCCCGGACAGGGAACTCCTACGAGCAGTACTTC. Translation: CASGSRTGNSYEQYF. The rearrangement links TRBV12-5 to TRBJ2-7, with 8 bases aligning to TRBD1. The germline gives CDR1 LGHNT, CDR2 FRNRAP. The CDR3 consists of 15 residues. After removal of 4 bases from V and 0 bases from J, the junction contained 5 bases not matched to a gene.

The chain links TRBV9 to TRBJ1-3; D is uncertain. Germline-derived CDR1 and CDR2 are SGDLS and YYNGEE. Trimming shortened V by 4 bases and J by 0 bases, and 14 bases separated the two germline ends. The CDR3 covers 16 residues. CDR3 loop: CASSRQPFTSGNTIYF. DNA for the CDR3: TGTGCCAGCAGCCGACAACCATTCACCTCTGGAAACACCATATATTTT.

This clone was counted a few times. The J gene is TRBJ2-1, the V gene TRBV6-5; TRBD2 might be the D (6 bases). The germline gives CDR1 MNHEY, CDR2 SVGAGI. CDR3 length: 16 residues. V dropped 2 bases and J dropped 1 base, with 12 bases sitting between them. This CDR3 reads CASSYGLAESYNEQFF. Written as DNA, the CDR3 is TGTGCCAGCAGTTACGGTTTAGCGGAATCCTACAATGAGCAGTTCTTC.

The CDR3 coding sequence is TGTGCCAGCGACGAGCTGCAGGTTGGTCAGCCCCAGCATTTT. Translating it yields CASDELQVGQPQHF. The chain recombines TRBV28 with TRBJ1-5; D uncertain. The V and J ends lost 8 bases and 6 bases respectively, with 17 bases between them. The CDR3 consists of 14 residues. Germline V gene lookup returns CDR1 MDHEN and CDR2 SYDVKM.

The V gene is TRBV11-2, the J gene TRBJ2-1, with TRBD2 matching 11 bases. The CDR3 sequence is 15 residues long. Germline loops: CDR1 SGHAT, CDR2 FQNNGV. Trimming cost V 5 bases and J 8 bases; bases outside gene matches: 8. The CDR3 coding sequence is TGTGCCAGCAGCCCCATAGCGGGGGGGCACGATGAGCAGTTCTTC. It specifies CASSPIAGGHDEQFF.

The rearrangement links TRBV7-2 to TRBJ2-1; 8 bases agree with TRBD1. Per the germline V gene, CDR1 is SGHTA and CDR2 is FQGNSA. The ends lost 3 bases at V and 6 bases at J; junction bases unmatched: 7. This CDR3 spans 15 amino acids. CDR3 DNA sequence: TGTGCCAGCAGCTTGGACAGGGCCCTCTCCAATGAGCAGTTCTTC. Its translation: CASSLDRALSNEQFF. Complete variable domain (other parts from reference TRBV7-2 and TRBJ2-1): GAGVSQSPSNKVTEKGKDVELRCDPISGHTALYWYRQSLGQGLEFLIYFQGNSAPDKSGLPSDRFSAERTGGSVSTLTIQRTQQEDSAVYLCASSLDRALSNEQFFGPGTRLTVL.

This clone was observed once. The J gene is TRBJ1-5, the V gene TRBV28; no clear D. CDR3 length equals 13 residues. The ends were cut back, 5 bases at V and 1 base at J, with 6 bases in the middle. Germline loops: CDR1 MDHEN, CDR2 SYDVKM. CDR3 nucleotide sequence: TGTGCCAGCAGTCTTGGCAGCAATCAGCCCCAGCATTTT. Its protein product is CASSLGSNQPQHF.

This clone has a single count. The chain recombines TRBV9 with TRBJ2-5; 8 bases fit TRBD1. The CDR3 runs 15 residues. Germline V gives CDR1 SGDLS, CDR2 YYNGEE. V lost 3 bases and J lost 5; bases outside the gene matches: 9. CDR3 sequence (DNA): TGTGCCAGCAGCGCACCTGGACAGGGTTGGGAGACCCAGTACTTC. Translating it yields CASSAPGQGWETQYF.

The rearrangement uses TRBV4-1 and TRBJ2-1; 8 nucleotides agree with TRBD2. The CDR3 spans 14 residues. The V gene end was trimmed by 1 base and the J gene end by 10 bases; junction bases not matched to a gene: 6. The V gene's germline CDR1 is MGHRA and CDR2 YSYEKL. The CDR3 reads CASSQVPSSGEQFF. The CDR3 nucleotides are TGCGCCAGCAGCCAAGTCCCCTCTAGCGGGGAGCAGTTCTTC.

This clone was counted once. This CDR3 is CASSLVLAGLYNEQFF. As DNA, the CDR3 is TGTGCCAGCAGCTTGGTGCTAGCGGGCCTCTACAATGAGCAGTTCTTC. This chain uses TRBV7-6 with TRBJ2-1, with 8 positions matching TRBD2. The germline V gene encodes CDR1 SGHVS and CDR2 FNYEAQ. There are 16 residues in the CDR3. Trimming cost V 3 bases and J 3 bases; bases outside gene matches: 7.

The chain couples TRBV6-1 to TRBJ1-4; tentative D call: TRBD1 (5 bases). The germline V gene has CDR1 MNHNS and CDR2 SASEGT. The CDR3 length is 16 residues. The CDR3 protein is CVGSEAPGPTNEKLFF. The CDR3 DNA is TGTGTCGGCAGTGAAGCGCCAGGGCCAACTAATGAAAAACTGTTTTTT.

The V and J genes are TRBV9 and TRBJ2-2, with TRBD1 matching 7 bases. Germline assignment: CDR1 SGDLS and CDR2 YYNGEE. The CDR3 sequence is 15 residues long. Losses at the gene ends were 4 bases for V and 2 bases for J; bases not matched to a gene: 5. This CDR3 is CASSPGTVNTGELFF. The CDR3 coding sequence is TGTGCCAGCAGCCCAGGGACAGTTAACACCGGGGAGCTGTTTTTT. Filled out from reference TRBV9 and TRBJ2-2, the complete variable domain reads DSGVTQTPKHLITATGQRVTLRCSPRSGDLSVYWYQQSLDQGLQFLIQYYNGEERAKGNILERFSAQQFPDLHSELNLSSLELGDSALYFCASSPGTVNTGELFFGEGSRLTVL.

The rearrangement uses TRBV6-1 and TRBJ2-5, with 8 bases identical to TRBD1. Germline V gene data show CDR1 as MNHNS and CDR2 as SASEGT. The V and J ends lost 1 base and 5 bases, in that order; junction bases with no gene match: 6. The CDR3 consists of 15 residues. CDR3 residues: CASSEVWTGTETQYF. As DNA, the CDR3 is TGTGCCAGCAGTGAAGTTTGGACAGGGACGGAGACCCAGTACTTC.

This clone has just one count. J is TRBJ2-1 and V is TRBV7-8; 7 nucleotides match TRBD2. Per germline, CDR1 SGHVS and CDR2 FQNEAQ. The CDR3 length is 14 residues. V lost 6 bases to trimming and J lost 3 bases; unmatched junction nucleotides: 5. CDR3 in amino acids: CASRKAGNYNEQFF. CDR3 coding DNA: TGTGCCAGCAGAAAAGCGGGAAACTACAATGAGCAGTTCTTC.

The CDR3 DNA reads TGTGCCAGCAGCCCGGGACAGGTTAGTCAGCCCCAGCATTTT. Its protein product is CASSPGQVSQPQHF. J is TRBJ1-5 and V is TRBV7-2; TRBD1 matches at 8 bases. The CDR3 sequence is 14 residues long. With V trimmed by 5 bases and J by 6 bases, 6 bases remained unmatched. In germline, CDR1 is SGHTA, CDR2 FQGNSA.

The V gene is TRBV5-1, the J gene TRBJ2-5, with TRBD1 as a possible D gene (6 bases). This CDR3 region has 16 residues. V was clipped by 0 bases and J by 5 bases, with 17 bases between them. Germline-derived CDR1 and CDR2 are SGHRS and YFSETQ. CDR3 nucleotide sequence: TGCGCCAGCAGCTTGGCTGTTCAGGGGCGCGGGGAGACCCAGTACTTC. This encodes CASSLAVQGRGETQYF.

This clone was observed once. The J gene is TRBJ1-2, the V gene TRBV5-1, with a weak D call TRBD1 (5 bases). Germline lookup yields CDR1 SGHRS and CDR2 YFSETQ. The CDR3 runs to 16 residues. Trimming shortened V by 3 bases and J by 2 bases, and 17 bases separated the two germline ends. CDR3 sequence reads: CASSSAEWGENYGYTF. The CDR3 DNA is TGCGCCAGCAGCTCGGCTGAGTGGGGCGAGAACTATGGCTACACCTTC.

The V gene is TRBV9, the J gene TRBJ2-7, with a possible D match to TRBD1 (5 bases). Germline CDR1 reads SGDLS; CDR2 reads YYNGEE. The CDR3 is made up of 16 amino acids. The germline V and J ends were trimmed by 2 bases and 2 bases, with 17 bases remaining between them. The CDR3 loop reads CASSVCVRAQTYEQYF. Here the CDR3 DNA reads TGTGCCAGCAGCGTCTGTGTCAGGGCGCAAACCTACGAGCAGTACTTC.